What follows describes a single T cell receptor beta chain. Its antigen remains undetermined. The input lacks base qualities; no much larger clone sits a single base away. Every diabetic patient fulfilled standard classification criteria for type 1 or type 2 diabetes, and glucose and C-peptide were evaluated using WHO-recommended methods. Exclusion applied to any donor with other autoimmune diseases or infections within the previous four weeks. Around 10 milliliters of peripheral blood were drawn from each participant. LymphoPrep density separation was used to isolate PBMCs. The sample is drawn from a study of type 1 and type 2 diabetes patients (dated by TCRdb to about 2016). Context from the whole study: Recruited in China, the cohort was made up of 8 or 9 type 1 diabetes patients, a few type 2 diabetes patients and about 6 nondiabetic controls. Across the study, CD4+ and CD8+ T cells were positively selected from PBMCs using CD4 or CD8 MicroBeads on MACS columns. The whole study generated around 19,000,000 paired-end reads. In the study, high-throughput sequencing was used to profile TCRbeta repertoires so that type 1 diabetes, type 2 diabetes and nondiabetic individuals could be compared. Type 2 diabetes patients were used as a disease comparison group for the type 1 diabetes patients. V gene usage was similar between approximately 20-cycle and approximately 23-cycle amplification, suggesting similar primer efficiencies and random PCR bias. TCRbeta libraries were sequenced paired-end on Illumina HiSeq 2000 or MiSeq instruments. Paper-wide results and their limitations: The study groups were not matched for age and gender, which could bias interpretation. Because only a limited number of T2D and control samples were sequenced, some T1D-only HECs might also be present in more T2D or control samples. Type 2 diabetes and control samples had highly correlated V and J gene usage patterns, with an average between-sample correlation of roughly 0.97. In both CD4+ and CD8+ T cells, type 2 diabetes repertoires were highly diverse and significantly more diverse than type 1 diabetes repertoires. Type 2 diabetes patients had few highly-expanded CD4+ clones (median one), and those clones made up a median roughly 3.7% of reads.

The CDR3, from cysteine to phenylalanine, totals 13 residues. The sequence is cut down to CDR3 DNA, 39 bases in frame from base 1. CDR1 and CDR2 were assigned from the germline V gene as SGHTA and FQGNSA. The V and J ends are trimmed by 6 bases and 4 bases, leaving 12 bases between them. The listed sequencing device is Illumina MiSeq. For TCRbeta CDR3 amplification, the template was genomic DNA taken from the sorted T cell subsets. The TCRbeta CDR3 region was amplified by multiplex PCR with 30 forward and 13 reverse primers. AMPure XP beads were used to purify the PCR products, after which a second roughly 26-cycle PCR added indices and adaptors. Before sequencing, the QIAquick Gel Extraction Kit was used to gel-purify the libraries. On the authors' methods: Paired-end reads were merged with FLASH and aligned to IMGT V, D and J germline references using IgBLAST. After reads whose alignment identity to germline references fell below 70% were discarded, around 11,000,000 reads remained study-wide. Following IMGT definitions, CDR3 boundaries, reading frame and productivity were assigned. Clones at or above 1% of reads were defined as highly-expanded clones, and diversity was measured by normalized Shannon entropy. Unpaired two-tailed t-tests were used to test for differences in Shannon entropy between groups. The public reads were run again by TCRdb, first through fastp at Q25 and then through MiXCR, and only productive beta chains were kept. Rows with one shared CDR3 protein collapse into an entry with the most common genes and DNA. The V and J calls and clone size come from TCRdb's table, not from the authors' own analysis. The sample has 270,000 or so distinct CDR3 sequences on record, around 47% of them singletons. Around 15% of the sample comes from the top ten.

This TCR came from a man between 18 and 35 years old with type 2 diabetes. The V gene is TRBV7-2 and the J gene is TRBJ2-5; the D gene is perhaps TRBD1, from 5 matching bases. The sample was peripheral blood mononuclear cells (PBMCs). The DNA reads TGTGCCAGCAGGAATCATGGGGCAGAGACCCAGTACTTC. This encodes CASRNHGAETQYF. This CDR3, with the reference TRBV7-2 and TRBJ2-5 proteins standing in past its ends, gives the full variable domain GAGVSQSPSNKVTEKGKDVELRCDPISGHTALYWYRQSLGQGLEFLIYFQGNSAPDKSGLPSDRFSAERTGGSVSTLTIQRTQQEDSAVYLCASRNHGAETQYFGPGTRLLVL.